Sequencing of this T cell receptor (beta chain) was carried out in a study of shared clonotypes between healthy human individuals. Study-level background: Serving as donors were two women and a few men, whose ages spanned 18 to 49. Per donor, three plates held CD4 naive cells, three held CD4 memory, two held CD8 naive and one held CD8 memory.

Terminally differentiated effector memory CD45RA+ cells were excluded from the naive CD8 cells, which were CD45RO-negative and positively selected for CCR7. This CDR3 has 15 amino acids. In germline, CDR1 is MNHNS, CDR2 SASEGT. With V trimmed by 8 bases and J by 2 bases, 10 bases remained unmatched. Original processing methods: Junction-only immunoSEQ data arrived without quality scores, meaning filtering differed. Only in-frame clones appear in the TCRdb table, and some are missing; sequencing was by immunoSEQ multiplex PCR. That table gives V, J and clone size, and the DNA gave D and trimming. The table records roughly 2 million clones, about 95% of them present only once.

The receptor comes from a man younger than 35 in good health. Sequences were obtained from naive CD8+ T cells sorted from blood. The chain carries TRBV6-1 and TRBJ2-3; 7 bases agree with TRBD2. This CDR3 reads CASRSTSTLTDTQYF. CDR3 bases: TGTGCCAGCCGTTCGACTAGCACCCTCACAGATACGCAGTATTTT.